A selection of T cell receptor beta chains follows, all from one sample in a study of blood T cell repertoires in COVID-19. The data were produced by immunoSEQ multiplex PCR, yet TCRdb's version contains in-frame clones alone and is incomplete. Among 200,000 to 250,000 clones listed, roughly 84% were seen once. The sequenced sample was PBMCs or T cells enriched from blood (not recorded which). Every receptor here comes from a middle-aged woman who had recovered from COVID-19. Each CDR3 is given with its conserved first and last residue. A D gene is named only where the DNA matches it firmly. Not every row has a clone size; where given, it reads once, few, many or a size class.

DNA	CDR3	D	size	V	J
TGTGCCAGCAGGCCACTCTCTCTGGAGACCCAGTACTTC	CASRPLSLETQYF	-	-	TRBV12-3/TRBV12-4	TRBJ2-5
TGTGCCAGCAGTTTATCGGGGGGGCTAGCGGGAGTTCGAACCTACAATGAGCAGTTCTTC	CASSLSGGLAGVRTYNEQFF	TRBD2	-	TRBV28	TRBJ2-1
TGTGCCAGCAGTGGCGAGGGGACTAGAAAAAACATTCAGTACTTC	CASSGEGTRKNIQYF	TRBD2	-	TRBV2	TRBJ2-4
TGTGCCAGCTCGTCGTCAGGGACAGCAGATACGCAGTATTTT	CASSSSGTADTQYF	TRBD1	-	TRBV18	TRBJ2-3
TGTGCCAGCAGCCTCAGCCAGGCCCCAACCTACGAGCAGTACTTC	CASSLSQAPTYEQYF	-	few	TRBV2	TRBJ2-7
TGTGCCAGCAGCGCTGGGGGACTAGCGGGAGTAGTAGATACGCAGTATTTT	CASSAGGLAGVVDTQYF	TRBD2	-	TRBV7-9	TRBJ2-3
TGTGCCAGCAGTTTAGCCGGGAGAATTCCCAACACCGGGGAGCTGTTTTTT	CASSLAGRIPNTGELFF	-	once	TRBV27	TRBJ2-2
TGTGCCAGCTCAGCCACTAGCGGGAGGGCCGGGGAGACCCAGTACTTC	CASSATSGRAGETQYF	TRBD2	once	TRBV18	TRBJ2-5
TGTGCCAGCTCACCAACTAGCGGGAGGACGTACAATGAGCAGTTCTTC	CASSPTSGRTYNEQFF	TRBD2	-	TRBV18	TRBJ2-1
TGTGCCAGCAGCTTAGCGAGGTTGGGACAGGGCCGGGAGACCCAGTACTTC	CASSLARLGQGRETQYF	TRBD1	once	TRBV7-9	TRBJ2-5
TGCGCCAGCAGCTTCGGGGGCTACAATGAGCAGTTCTTC	CASSFGGYNEQFF	-	-	TRBV5-1	TRBJ2-1
TGTGCCAGCAGCTTGGGAGGCCTAGCGTTTCGGGATGAGCAGTTCTTC	CASSLGGLAFRDEQFF	-	-	TRBV5-5	TRBJ2-1
TGTGCCAGCAGTTTATTGCCTAAGCCCTACGAGCAGTACTTC	CASSLLPKPYEQYF	-	-	TRBV28	TRBJ2-7
TGTGCCAGCAGCCAAGATCCCAGGTGGGCGAACACTGAAGCTTTCTTT	CASSQDPRWANTEAFF	-	once	TRBV3-1/TRBV3-2	TRBJ1-1
TGTGCCAGCAGCTTAGCGGCAGGGGGTGCCGGGGAGCTGTTTTTT	CASSLAAGGAGELFF	TRBD1	-	TRBV7-9	TRBJ2-2
TGTGCCAGTAGTAGATCGGTGAATCCGGGCGAGCAGTACTTC	CASSRSVNPGEQYF	-	-	TRBV19	TRBJ2-7
TGTGCCAGCAGTGCGCTCGGGCGGGCGAGCAATCAGCCCCAGCATTTT	CASSALGRASNQPQHF	-	-	TRBV28	TRBJ1-5
TGTGCCAGCAGCTTAGGGTTACAGATTCTTAAAAACATTCAGTACTTC	CASSLGLQILKNIQYF	-	-	TRBV11-2	TRBJ2-4
TGTGCCAGCAGTCTCGACAGTAATTCACCCCTCCACTTT	CASSLDSNSPLHF	-	-	TRBV28	TRBJ1-6
TGTGCCAGCAGTTTCGGGACAGGGGTCGGCTACACCTTC	CASSFGTGVGYTF	TRBD1	-	TRBV28	TRBJ1-2
TGTGCCAGCAGCTTAGCGAATGAAAAACTGTTTTTT	CASSLANEKLFF	-	few	TRBV11-3	TRBJ1-4
TGTGCCATCAGCTTAGACAGTGCCTATAATTCACCCCTCCACTTT	CAISLDSAYNSPLHF	-	once	TRBV10-3	TRBJ1-6
TGTGCCAGCAGTGAAGCGCTTCGGCAGGGGGGCAATCAGCCCCAGCATTTT	CASSEALRQGGNQPQHF	TRBD1	-	TRBV2	TRBJ1-5
TGTGCCAGCAGCTTAGGGGCAGGGGGAGACGAGCAGTACTTC	CASSLGAGGDEQYF	TRBD1	-	TRBV7-2	TRBJ2-7
TGTGCCAGCAGCTTCACGACAGGGATGGGCGGCTACACCTTC	CASSFTTGMGGYTF	TRBD1	-	TRBV7-2	TRBJ1-2
TGTGCCAGCAGTCGACAGGGGGTGAAGGAGACCCAGTACTTC	CASSRQGVKETQYF	TRBD1	few	TRBV27	TRBJ2-5
TGTGCCAGCAGCTTGGACCCACCTGGGCTAGCTTTCTTT	CASSLDPPGLAFF	-	-	TRBV5-4	TRBJ1-1
TGTGCCACCAGAGCAGGGGCTGGAATGAACACTGAAGCTTTCTTT	CATRAGAGMNTEAFF	-	-	TRBV24-1	TRBJ1-1
TGTGCCAGCAGGCCGCCCTATGGCAATCAGCCCCAGCATTTT	CASRPPYGNQPQHF	-	-	TRBV28	TRBJ1-5
TGTGCCTGGAGTCGGGCGTCTAGCGGTTCTCACAATGAGCAGTTCTTC	CAWSRASSGSHNEQFF	TRBD2	-	TRBV30	TRBJ2-1
TGTGCCAGCAGCTTAGAGATCTCGAGAGAGCAGTTCTTC	CASSLEISREQFF	-	-	TRBV7-8	TRBJ2-1
TGCGCCAGCAGCCAGGGACAGGGGTCTCCGCAAGAGACCCAGTACTTC	CASSQGQGSPQETQYF	TRBD1	-	TRBV4-1	TRBJ2-5
TGTGCCAGCAGCTCGCGGGGGCGGACCTATGGCTACACCTTC	CASSSRGRTYGYTF	-	-	TRBV7-2	TRBJ1-2
TGTGCCAGCAGTTCGACTATCCTTAACGAGCAGTACTTC	CASSSTILNEQYF	-	few	TRBV5-5	TRBJ2-7
TGTGCCAGCAGCTTGGGCAGGGCCTATGGCTACACCTTC	CASSLGRAYGYTF	-	-	TRBV5-4	TRBJ1-2
TGTGCCAGCAGCTTATTAGCGGGAGGGGTAGATACGCAGTATTTT	CASSLLAGGVDTQYF	TRBD2	-	TRBV11-3	TRBJ2-3
TGTGCCAGCAGCTCAGGGGGGGAGACCCAGTACTTC	CASSSGGETQYF	-	-	TRBV6-6	TRBJ2-5
TGTGCCAGCAGCCGATCTGTGGGGGACTTCTACGAGCAGTACTTC	CASSRSVGDFYEQYF	-	once	TRBV3-1/TRBV3-2	TRBJ2-7
TGCGCCAGCAGCGGGACAGGGAACTATGGCTACACCTTC	CASSGTGNYGYTF	TRBD1	-	TRBV5-1	TRBJ1-2
TGTGCCAGCTCACCACAGGGGATCGCTGGGGCCAACGTCCTGACTTTC	CASSPQGIAGANVLTF	-	-	TRBV18	TRBJ2-6
TGTGCCAGCAGTGGTCGGGACAGTGGGGCTGGCTACACCTTC	CASSGRDSGAGYTF	TRBD1	-	TRBV6-6	TRBJ1-2
TGTGCCAGTTCGAAACAGGGGGATCAGCCCCAGCATTTT	CASSKQGDQPQHF	TRBD1	-	TRBV19	TRBJ1-5
TGTGCCAGCAGCGTAGGCGCTAGTTTCTCTGGGGCCAACGTCCTGACTTTC	CASSVGASFSGANVLTF	-	-	TRBV9	TRBJ2-6
TGTGCCAGCAGCCAAGCAGGGTACAATCAGCCCCAGCATTTT	CASSQAGYNQPQHF	-	-	TRBV3-1/TRBV3-2	TRBJ1-5
TGTGCCAGCTCTAGAATCGCGACCGGGGAGCTGTTTTTT	CASSRIATGELFF	-	-	TRBV6-5	TRBJ2-2
TGCGCCAGCTCCAGGACTGGTTACAATGAGCAGTTCTTC	CASSRTGYNEQFF	-	-	TRBV10-2	TRBJ2-1
TGTGCCAGCATAAGACTAGCGGGAGGAACCGGGGAGCTGTTTTTT	CASIRLAGGTGELFF	TRBD2	-	TRBV6-5	TRBJ2-2
TGTGCCAGCAGCTTGGCTAGCGGGAGAGGAGAGACCCAGTACTTC	CASSLASGRGETQYF	TRBD2	once	TRBV5-6	TRBJ2-5
TGTGCCAGCAGGAGTTCGGGGGAGACCCAGTACTTC	CASRSSGETQYF	-	-	TRBV6-5	TRBJ2-5
TGCGCCAGCGCTCCGGTCGGGTATGGCTACACCTTC	CASAPVGYGYTF	-	-	TRBV5-1	TRBJ1-2
TGTGCCAGCCGACTCTGGGGCGAAAGCACTGAAGCTTTCTTT	CASRLWGESTEAFF	-	-	TRBV6-5	TRBJ1-1
TGCGCCAGCAGCCGGGGGACTAGCGGGAGTGAGACCCAGTACTTC	CASSRGTSGSETQYF	TRBD2	-	TRBV4-3	TRBJ2-5
TGTGCCAGCAGCTTGGACAACGGCAATCAGCCCCAGCATTTT	CASSLDNGNQPQHF	-	-	TRBV7-2	TRBJ1-5
TGTGCCAGCAGCTTAGACGGTGGTAGCGGGGCCTACGAGCAGTACTTC	CASSLDGGSGAYEQYF	TRBD2	once	TRBV11-3	TRBJ2-7
TGTGCCAGCAGCTCCACGAGGCTTCGAGGGACCCAGTACTTC	CASSSTRLRGTQYF	-	-	TRBV3-1/TRBV3-2	TRBJ2-5